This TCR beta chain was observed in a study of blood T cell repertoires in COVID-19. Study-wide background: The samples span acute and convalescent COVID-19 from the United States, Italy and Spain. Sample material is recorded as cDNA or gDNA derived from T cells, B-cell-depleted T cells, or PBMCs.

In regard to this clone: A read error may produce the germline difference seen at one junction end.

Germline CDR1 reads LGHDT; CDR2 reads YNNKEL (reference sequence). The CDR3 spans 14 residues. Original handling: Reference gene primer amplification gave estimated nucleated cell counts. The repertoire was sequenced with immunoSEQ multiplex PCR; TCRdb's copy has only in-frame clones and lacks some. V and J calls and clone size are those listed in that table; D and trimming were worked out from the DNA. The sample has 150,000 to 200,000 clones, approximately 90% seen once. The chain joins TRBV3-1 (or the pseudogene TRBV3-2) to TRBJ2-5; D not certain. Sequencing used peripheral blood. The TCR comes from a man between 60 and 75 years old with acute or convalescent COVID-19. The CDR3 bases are TGTGCCAGCACCCTACACTCCGGGTCAGAGCCCCAGTACTTC. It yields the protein CASTLHSGSEPQYF.